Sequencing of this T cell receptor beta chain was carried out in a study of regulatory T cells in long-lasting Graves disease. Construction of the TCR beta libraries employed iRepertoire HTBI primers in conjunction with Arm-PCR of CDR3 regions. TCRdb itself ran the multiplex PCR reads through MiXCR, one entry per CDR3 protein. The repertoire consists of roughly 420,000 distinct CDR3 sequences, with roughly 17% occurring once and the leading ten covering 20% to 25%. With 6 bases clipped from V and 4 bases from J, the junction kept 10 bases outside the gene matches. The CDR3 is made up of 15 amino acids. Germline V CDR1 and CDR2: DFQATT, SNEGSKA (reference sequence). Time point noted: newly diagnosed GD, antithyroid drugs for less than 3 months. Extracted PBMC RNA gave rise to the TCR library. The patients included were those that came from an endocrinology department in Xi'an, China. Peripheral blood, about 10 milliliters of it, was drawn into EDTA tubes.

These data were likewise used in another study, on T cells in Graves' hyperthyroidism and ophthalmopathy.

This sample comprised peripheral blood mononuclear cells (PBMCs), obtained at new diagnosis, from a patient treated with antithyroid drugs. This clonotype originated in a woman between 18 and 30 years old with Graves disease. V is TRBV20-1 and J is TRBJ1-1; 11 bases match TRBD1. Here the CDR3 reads CSAPETGTGGTEAFF. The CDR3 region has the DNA TGCAGTGCACCCGAAACCGGGACAGGGGGCACTGAAGCTTTCTTT.